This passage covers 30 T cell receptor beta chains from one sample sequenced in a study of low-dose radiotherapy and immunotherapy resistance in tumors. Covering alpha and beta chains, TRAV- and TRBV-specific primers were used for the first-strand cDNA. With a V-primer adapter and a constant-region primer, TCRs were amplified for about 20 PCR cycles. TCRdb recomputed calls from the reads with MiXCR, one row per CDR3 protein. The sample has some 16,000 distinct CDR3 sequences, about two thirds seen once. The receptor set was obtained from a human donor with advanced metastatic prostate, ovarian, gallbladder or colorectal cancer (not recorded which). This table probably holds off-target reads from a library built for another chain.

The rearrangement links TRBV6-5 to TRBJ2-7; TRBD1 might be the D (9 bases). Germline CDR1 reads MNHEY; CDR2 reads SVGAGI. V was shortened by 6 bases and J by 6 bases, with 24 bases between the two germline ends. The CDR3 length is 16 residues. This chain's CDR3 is CASSRGGPGQGFEQYF. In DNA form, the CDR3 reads TGTGCCAGCAGCCGCGGGGGGCCGGGACAGGGCTTCGAGCAGTACTTC.

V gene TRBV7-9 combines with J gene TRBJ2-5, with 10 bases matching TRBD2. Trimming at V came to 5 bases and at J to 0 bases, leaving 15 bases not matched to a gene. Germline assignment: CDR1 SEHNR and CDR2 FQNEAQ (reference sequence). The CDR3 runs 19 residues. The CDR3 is CASSLRGSGGPKYQETQYF. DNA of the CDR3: TGTGCCAGCAGCCTCCGGGGTAGCGGGGGGCCTAAGTACCAAGAGACCCAGTACTTC.

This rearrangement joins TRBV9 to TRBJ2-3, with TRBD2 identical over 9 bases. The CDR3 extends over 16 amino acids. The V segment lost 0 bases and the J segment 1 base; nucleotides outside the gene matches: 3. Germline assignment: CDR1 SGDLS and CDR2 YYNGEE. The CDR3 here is CASSVAASGGTDTQYF. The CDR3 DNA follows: TGTGCCAGCAGCGTAGCGGCTAGCGGGGGCACAGATACGCAGTATTTT.

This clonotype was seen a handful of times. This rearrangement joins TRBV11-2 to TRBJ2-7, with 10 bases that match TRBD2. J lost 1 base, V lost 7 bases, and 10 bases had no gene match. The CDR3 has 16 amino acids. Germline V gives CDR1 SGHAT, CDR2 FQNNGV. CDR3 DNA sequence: TGTGCCAGCACCGGGACTAGCGCGACCAATTCCTACGAGCAGTACTTC. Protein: CASTGTSATNSYEQYF.

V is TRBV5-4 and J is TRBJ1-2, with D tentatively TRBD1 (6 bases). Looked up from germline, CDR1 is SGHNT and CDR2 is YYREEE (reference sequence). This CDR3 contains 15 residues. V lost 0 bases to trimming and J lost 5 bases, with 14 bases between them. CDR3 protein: CASSLAGATWYGYTF. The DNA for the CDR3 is TGTGCCAGCAGCTTGGCAGGGGCGACATGGTATGGCTACACCTTC.

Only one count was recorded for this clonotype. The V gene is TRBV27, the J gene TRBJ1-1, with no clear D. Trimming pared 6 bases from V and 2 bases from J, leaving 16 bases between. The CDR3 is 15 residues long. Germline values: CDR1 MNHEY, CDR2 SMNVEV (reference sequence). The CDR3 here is CASSPPTDFNTEAFF. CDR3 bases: TGTGCCAGCAGCCCTCCCACAGATTTTAACACTGAAGCTTTCTTT.

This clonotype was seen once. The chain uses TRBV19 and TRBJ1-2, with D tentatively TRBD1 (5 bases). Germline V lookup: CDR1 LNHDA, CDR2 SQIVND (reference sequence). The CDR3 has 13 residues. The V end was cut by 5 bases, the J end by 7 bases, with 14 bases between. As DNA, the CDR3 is TGTGCCAGTAGTCCGCGGGGGTCGAGTGGCTACACCTTC. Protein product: CASSPRGSSGYTF.

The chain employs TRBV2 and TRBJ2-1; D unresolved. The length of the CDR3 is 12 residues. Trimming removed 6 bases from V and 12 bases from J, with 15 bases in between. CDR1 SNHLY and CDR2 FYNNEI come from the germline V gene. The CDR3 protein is CASRPTGPGQFF. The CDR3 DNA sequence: TGTGCCAGCAGGCCGACCGGGCCTGGGCAGTTCTTC.

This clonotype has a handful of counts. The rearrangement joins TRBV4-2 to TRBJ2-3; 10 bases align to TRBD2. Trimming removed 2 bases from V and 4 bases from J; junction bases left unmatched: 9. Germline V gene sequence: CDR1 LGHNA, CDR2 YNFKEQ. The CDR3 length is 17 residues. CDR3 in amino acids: CASSQRSLAGVADTQYF. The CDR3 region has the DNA TGTGCCAGCAGCCAAAGGAGTCTAGCGGGAGTTGCAGATACGCAGTATTTT.

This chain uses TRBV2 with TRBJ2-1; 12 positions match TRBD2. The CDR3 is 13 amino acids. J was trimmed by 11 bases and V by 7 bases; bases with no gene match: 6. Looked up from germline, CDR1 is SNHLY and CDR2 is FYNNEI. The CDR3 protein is CASTGLAGLKQFF. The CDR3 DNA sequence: TGTGCCAGCACGGGACTAGCGGGTCTCAAGCAGTTCTTC. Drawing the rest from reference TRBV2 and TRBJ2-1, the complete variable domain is EPEVTQTPSHQVTQMGQEVILRCVPISNHLYFYWYRQILGQKVEFLVSFYNNEISEKSEIFDDQFSVERPDGSNFTLKIRSTKLEDSAMYFCASTGLAGLKQFFGPGTRLTVL.

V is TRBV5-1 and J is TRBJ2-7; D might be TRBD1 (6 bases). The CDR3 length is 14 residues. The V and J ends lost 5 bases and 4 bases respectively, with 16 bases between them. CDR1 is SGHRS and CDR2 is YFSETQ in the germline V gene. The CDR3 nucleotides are TGCGCCAGCAGAGGCGAAGGGGGTGTATACGAGCAGTACTTC. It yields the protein CASRGEGGVYEQYF.

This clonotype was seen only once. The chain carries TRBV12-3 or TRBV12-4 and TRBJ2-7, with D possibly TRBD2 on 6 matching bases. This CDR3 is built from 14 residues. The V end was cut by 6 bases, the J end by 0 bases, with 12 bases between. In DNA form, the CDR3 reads TGTGCCAGCAGGCCCGCGGGGAGCTCCTACGAGCAGTACTTC. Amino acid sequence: CASRPAGSSYEQYF.

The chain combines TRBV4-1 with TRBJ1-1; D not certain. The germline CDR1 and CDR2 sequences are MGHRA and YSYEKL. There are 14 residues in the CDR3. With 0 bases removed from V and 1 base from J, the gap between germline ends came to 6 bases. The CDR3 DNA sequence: TGCGCCAGCAGCCAAGAAGGGTGGAACACTGAAGCTTTCTTT. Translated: CASSQEGWNTEAFF.

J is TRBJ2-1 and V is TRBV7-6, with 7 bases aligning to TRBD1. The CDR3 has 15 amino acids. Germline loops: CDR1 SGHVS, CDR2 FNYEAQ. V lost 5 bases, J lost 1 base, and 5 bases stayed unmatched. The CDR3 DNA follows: TGTGCCAGCAGCGTGACGGGACAGTCCTACAATGAGCAGTTCTTC. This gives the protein CASSVTGQSYNEQFF. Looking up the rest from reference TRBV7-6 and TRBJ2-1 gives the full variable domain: GAGVSQSPRYKVTKRGQDVALRCDPISGHVSLYWYRQALGQGPEFLTYFNYEAQQDKSGLPNDRFSAERPEGSISTLTIQRTEQRDSAMYRCASSVTGQSYNEQFFGPGTRLTVL.

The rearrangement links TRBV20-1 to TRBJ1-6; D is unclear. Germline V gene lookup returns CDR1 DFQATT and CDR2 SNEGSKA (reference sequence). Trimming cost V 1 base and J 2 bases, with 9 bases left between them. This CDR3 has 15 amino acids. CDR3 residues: CSARAVGAYNSPLHF. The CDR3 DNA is TGCAGTGCTAGAGCCGTGGGAGCCTATAATTCACCCCTCCACTTT.

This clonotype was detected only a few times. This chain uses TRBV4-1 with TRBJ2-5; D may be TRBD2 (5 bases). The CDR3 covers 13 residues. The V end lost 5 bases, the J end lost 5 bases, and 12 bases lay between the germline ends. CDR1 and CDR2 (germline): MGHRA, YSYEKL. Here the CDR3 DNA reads TGCGCCAGCAGCGCCTTCTCGGGGGAGACCCAGTACTTC. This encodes CASSAFSGETQYF.

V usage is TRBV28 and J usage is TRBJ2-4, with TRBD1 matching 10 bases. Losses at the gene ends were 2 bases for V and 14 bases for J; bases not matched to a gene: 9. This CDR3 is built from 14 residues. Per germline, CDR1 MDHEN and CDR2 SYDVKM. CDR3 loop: CASSLRPGTGDEYF. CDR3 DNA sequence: TGTGCCAGCAGTTTAAGGCCCGGGACAGGGGATGAGTACTTC.

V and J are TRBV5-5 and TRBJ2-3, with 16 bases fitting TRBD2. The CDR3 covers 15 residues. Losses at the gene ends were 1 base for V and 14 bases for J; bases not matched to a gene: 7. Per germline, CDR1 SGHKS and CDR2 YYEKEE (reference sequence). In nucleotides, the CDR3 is TGTGCCAGCAGCTTGTTGGGGACTAGCGGGAGGGTTCGGTATTTT. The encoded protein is CASSLLGTSGRVRYF. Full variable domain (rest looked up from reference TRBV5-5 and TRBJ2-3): DAGVTQSPTHLIKTRGQQVTLRCSPISGHKSVSWYQQVLGQGPQFIFQYYEKEERGRGNFPDRFSARQFPNYSSELNVNALLLGDSALYLCASSLLGTSGRVRYFGPGTRLTVL.

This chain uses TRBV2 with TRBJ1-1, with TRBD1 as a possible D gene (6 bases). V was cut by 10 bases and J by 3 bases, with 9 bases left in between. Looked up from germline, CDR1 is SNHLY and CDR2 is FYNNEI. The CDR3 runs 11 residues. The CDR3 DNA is TGTGCCACCACAGGGTACACTGAAGCTTTCTTT. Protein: CATTGYTEAFF. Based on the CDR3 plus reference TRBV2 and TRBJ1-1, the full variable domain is EPEVTQTPSHQVTQMGQEVILRCVPISNHLYFYWYRQILGQKVEFLVSFYNNEISEKSEIFDDQFSVERPDGSNFTLKIRSTKLEDSAMYFCATTGYTEAFFGQGTRLTVV.

CDR3 nucleotides: TGTGCCAGCAGGGGGGATATTTGGGTTGGCGAGCAGTACTTC. This encodes CASRGDIWVGEQYF. The genes are TRBV6-6 and TRBJ2-7, with D perhaps given as TRBD1 or TRBD2 (5 bases each). CDR1 is MNHNY, CDR2 SVGAGI, per germline (reference sequence). This CDR3 has 14 residues. Trimming pared 6 bases from V and 6 bases from J, leaving 18 bases between.

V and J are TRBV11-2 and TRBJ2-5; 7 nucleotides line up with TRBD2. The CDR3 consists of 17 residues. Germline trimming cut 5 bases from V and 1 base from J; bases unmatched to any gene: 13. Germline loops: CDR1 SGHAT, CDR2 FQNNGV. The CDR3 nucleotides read TGTGCCAGCAGCCCTTATCGGGTAGCGGGCTCCCAAGAGACCCAGTACTTC. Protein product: CASSPYRVAGSQETQYF.

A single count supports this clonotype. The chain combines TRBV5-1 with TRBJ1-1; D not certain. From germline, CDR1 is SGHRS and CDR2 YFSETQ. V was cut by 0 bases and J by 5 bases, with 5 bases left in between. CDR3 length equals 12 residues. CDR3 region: CASSLGWTEAFF. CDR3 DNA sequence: TGCGCCAGCAGCTTGGGGTGGACTGAAGCTTTCTTT.

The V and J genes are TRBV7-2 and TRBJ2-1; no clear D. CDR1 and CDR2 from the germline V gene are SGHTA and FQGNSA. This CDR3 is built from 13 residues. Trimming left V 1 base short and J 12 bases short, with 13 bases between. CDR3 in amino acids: CASSLDYTMLQFF. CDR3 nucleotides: TGTGCCAGCAGCTTAGACTACACAATGTTGCAGTTCTTC.

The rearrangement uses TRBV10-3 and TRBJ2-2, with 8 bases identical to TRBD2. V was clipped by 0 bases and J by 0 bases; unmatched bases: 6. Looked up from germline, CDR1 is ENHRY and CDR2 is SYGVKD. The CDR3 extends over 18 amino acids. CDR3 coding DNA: TGTGCCATCAGTGAGTCCCGGGGGGGACCAGCGAACACCGGGGAGCTGTTTTTT. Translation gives CAISESRGGPANTGELFF.

CDR3 residues: CASSSIRTLDTEAFF. CDR3 nucleotide sequence: TGTGCCAGCAGTTCCATTCGGACCCTGGACACTGAAGCTTTCTTT. V usage is TRBV28 and J usage is TRBJ1-1; unclear D gene. Deletions cut 4 bases from V and 3 bases from J, with 15 bases between. Germline V lookup: CDR1 MDHEN, CDR2 SYDVKM. The CDR3 loop spans 15 amino acids.

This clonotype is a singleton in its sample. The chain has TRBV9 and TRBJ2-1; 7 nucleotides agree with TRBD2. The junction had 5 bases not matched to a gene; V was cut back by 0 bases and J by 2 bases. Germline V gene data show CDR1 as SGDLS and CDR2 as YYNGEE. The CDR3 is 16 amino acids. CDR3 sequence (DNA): TGTGCCAGCAGCGTAGTGAGCGGACTAGCCTACAATGAGCAGTTCTTC. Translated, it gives CASSVVSGLAYNEQFF.

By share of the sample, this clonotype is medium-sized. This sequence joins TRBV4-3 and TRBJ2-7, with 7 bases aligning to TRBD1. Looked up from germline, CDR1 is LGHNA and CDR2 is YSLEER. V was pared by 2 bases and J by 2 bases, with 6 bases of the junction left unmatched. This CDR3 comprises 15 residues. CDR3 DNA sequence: TGCGCCAGCAGCCAATTCCAGGGGGTGCCCTACGAGCAGTACTTC. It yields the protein CASSQFQGVPYEQYF.

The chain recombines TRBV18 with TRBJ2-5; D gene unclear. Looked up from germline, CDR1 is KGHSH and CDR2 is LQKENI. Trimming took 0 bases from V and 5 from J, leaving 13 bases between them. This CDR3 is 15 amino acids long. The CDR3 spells CASSPPMEQRETQYF. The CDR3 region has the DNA TGTGCCAGCTCACCACCGATGGAGCAAAGGGAGACCCAGTACTTC.

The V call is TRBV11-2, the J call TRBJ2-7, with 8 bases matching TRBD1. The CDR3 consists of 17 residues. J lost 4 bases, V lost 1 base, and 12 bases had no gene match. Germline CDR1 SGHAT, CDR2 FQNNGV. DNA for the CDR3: TGTGCCAGCAGCTTAGGGCAGGGGGCCAGGGGACGGTACGAGCAGTACTTC. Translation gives CASSLGQGARGRYEQYF.

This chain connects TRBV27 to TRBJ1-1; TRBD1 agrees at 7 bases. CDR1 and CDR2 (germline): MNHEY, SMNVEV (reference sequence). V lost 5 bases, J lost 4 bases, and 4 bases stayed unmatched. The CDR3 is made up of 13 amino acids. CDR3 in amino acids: CASSLYRGTEAFF. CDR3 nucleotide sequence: TGTGCCAGCAGTCTTTACAGGGGCACTGAAGCTTTCTTT.